This T cell receptor (beta chain) emerged from a study of CD8+ T cells in alopecia areata. Study-wide context: Each day, treated patients took oral tofacitinib twice, at 5 to 10 mg per dose. Study-level findings and limits: TCRs were shared less clearly across patients than in mice, possibly for HLA-related reasons. Lesional tissue from the scalp (especially in alopecia totalis/universalis) showed higher clonality than normal scalp.

The sequencing template was cDNA reverse transcribed from extracted RNA. TCRdb's table, derived via immunoSEQ multiplex PCR, lists solely in-frame clones and lacks some. The sample lists approximately 150,000 clones; 51% were seen once. As to this clone: Its target is not known.

Peripheral blood and lesional scalp punch biopsies came from alopecia areata patients. The receptor comes from a human donor with alopecia areata. The starting material was CD4+ T cells sorted from blood, obtained at week 0.

The CDR3 reads CASRISGTISYEQYF. The CDR3 coding sequence is TGTGCCAGCAGGATTAGCGGGACGATCTCCTACGAGCAGTACTTC. The chain is built from TRBV5-6 and TRBJ2-7, with 8 bases fitting TRBD2. The CDR3 totals 15 residues. Germline V gene sequence: CDR1 SGHDT, CDR2 YYEEEE. J was trimmed by 0 bases and V by 5 bases; bases with no gene match: 7.